The 6 T cell receptor beta chains below all came from one sample that was sequenced in a study of blood T cell repertoires in COVID-19 (TCRdb year 2020). Library generation was performed with the immunoSEQ multiplex PCR assay. The table was pulled from immuneACCESS by TCRdb, which kept in-frame rearrangements only. Such tables lose some clones; where checked, under half of the loss comes from unresolved V genes, and the rest has no known cause. The sample table holds approximately 330,000 clones, of which roughly 89% were seen once. Jointly, the top ten make up roughly 9.9% of the sample. Specimen: peripheral blood. The receptors were gathered from a man aged 25 to 40 with COVID-19, enrolled during active disease.

V gene TRBV29-1 combines with J gene TRBJ1-4, with TRBD1 identical over 12 bases. CDR1 and CDR2 (germline): SQVTM, ANQGSEA. CDR3 length: 16 amino acids. The V segment lost 1 base and the J segment 8 bases; nucleotides outside the gene matches: 8. The CDR3 spells CSVEGDRGRVREKLFF. The CDR3 nucleotides read TGCAGCGTTGAAGGGGACAGGGGGCGGGTGAGGGAAAAACTGTTTTTT.

The chain recombines TRBV5-6 with TRBJ1-1, with 8 nucleotides matching TRBD1. Germline lookup yields CDR1 SGHDT and CDR2 YYEEEE. The CDR3 spans 15 residues. V lost 4 bases to trimming and J lost 5 bases; unmatched junction nucleotides: 10. CDR3 loop: CASSPRQGLLTEAFF. Written as DNA, the CDR3 is TGTGCCAGCAGCCCCCGACAGGGGTTATTGACTGAAGCTTTCTTT.

The genes are TRBV29-1 and TRBJ1-3; D uncertain. This CDR3 has 11 residues. The germline V gene has CDR1 SQVTM and CDR2 ANQGSEA. The ends were cut back, 2 bases at V and 5 bases at J, with 4 bases in the middle. The CDR3 is CSVETRNTIYF. CDR3 in DNA: TGCAGCGTTGAAACACGAAACACCATATATTTT.

The chain has TRBV10-3 and TRBJ2-7, with TRBD1 as a possible D gene (5 bases). Germline V gives CDR1 ENHRY, CDR2 SYGVKD. The CDR3 loop spans 13 amino acids. V lost 5 bases and J 6 bases, leaving 14 bases between the germline ends. The CDR3 region has the DNA TGTGCCATCAGTCTCAAGACAGACCTCGAGCAGTACTTC. This encodes CAISLKTDLEQYF.

The CDR3 sequence is CSVVPTGTTQETQYF. CDR3 DNA: TGCAGCGTTGTCCCCACGGGGACTACACAAGAGACCCAGTACTTC. The V gene is TRBV29-1, the J gene TRBJ2-5, with 7 positions matching TRBD2. Germline CDR1 SQVTM, CDR2 ANQGSEA. The CDR3 runs 15 residues. The trim removed 4 bases at V and 2 bases at J, leaving 10 bases unmatched.

The chain uses TRBV4-1 and TRBJ2-3; 8 nucleotides line up with TRBD2. Trimming at V came to 0 bases and at J to 6 bases, leaving 11 bases not matched to a gene. Germline V gene sequence: CDR1 MGHRA, CDR2 YSYEKL. This CDR3 comprises 17 residues. The CDR3 sequence is CASSQDRPAGVGDTQYF. The CDR3 nucleotides are TGCGCCAGCAGCCAAGATCGCCCAGCGGGGGTCGGGGATACGCAGTATTTT.